The present T cell receptor (beta chain) was sequenced within a study of blood T cells in healthy people across ages. This clonotype was picked up a small number of times. The authors drew approximately 9 milliliters of peripheral blood from each donor. Trimming removed 0 bases from V and 4 bases from J, with 13 bases in between. The germline gives CDR1 SGHRS, CDR2 YFSETQ. This CDR3 is 15 amino acids long. Together with a sample-barcoded 5' primer, a J-beta primer mix was included in a second PCR lasting about 7 to 12 cycles. TCRdb reprocessed the 5' RACE reads via MiXCR and lists one record per CDR3 protein. This sample has 800,000 to 1,300,000 distinct CDR3 sequences, with 20% to 25% found just once. In addition, the sample was reused for a study of T cells of mothers and their children. Turning to that study: In this cohort, donors were a few healthy Caucasian mothers plus their six children. Unrelated pairs and related pairs have their TCR recombination output shaped similarly by thymic selection. Across the analysis, no persistent microchimeric T cell clones were detected.

The clonotype was recovered from a girl aged 2 to 9 in good health. The sequenced sample was blood. The chain combines TRBV5-1 with TRBJ1-1; maybe TRBD1 (5 bases). CDR3 nucleotide sequence: TGCGCCAGCAGCTTGGATCCCAGGGTAAGCACTGAAGCTTTCTTT. This gives the protein CASSLDPRVSTEAFF.